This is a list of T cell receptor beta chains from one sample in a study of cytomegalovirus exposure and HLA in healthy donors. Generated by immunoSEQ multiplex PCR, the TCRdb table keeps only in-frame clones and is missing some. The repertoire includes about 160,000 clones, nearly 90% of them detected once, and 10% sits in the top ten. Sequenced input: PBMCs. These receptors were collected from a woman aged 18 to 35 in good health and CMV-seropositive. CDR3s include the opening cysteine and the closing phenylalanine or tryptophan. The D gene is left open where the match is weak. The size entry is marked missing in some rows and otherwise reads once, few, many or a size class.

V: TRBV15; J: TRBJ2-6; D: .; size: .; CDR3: CATSRGTDSGANVLTF; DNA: TGTGCCACCAGCAGAGGTACAGACTCTGGGGCCAACGTCCTGACTTTC
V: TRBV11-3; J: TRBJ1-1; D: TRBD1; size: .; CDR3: CASSLGQGANTEAFF; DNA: TGTGCCAGCAGCTTAGGACAGGGGGCGAACACTGAAGCTTTCTTT
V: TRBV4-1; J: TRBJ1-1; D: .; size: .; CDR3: CASSQFRGRDTEAFF; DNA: TGCGCCAGCAGCCAATTCCGGGGAAGGGACACTGAAGCTTTCTTT
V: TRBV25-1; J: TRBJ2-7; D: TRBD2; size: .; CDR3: CASSALAGAREQYF; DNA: TGTGCCAGCAGTGCACTAGCGGGAGCTCGGGAGCAGTACTTC
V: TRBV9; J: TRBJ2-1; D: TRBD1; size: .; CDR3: CASSVDRGPNEQFF; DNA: TGTGCCAGCAGCGTAGACAGGGGACCTAATGAGCAGTTCTTC
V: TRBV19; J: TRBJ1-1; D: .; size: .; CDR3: CASSTFLEATEAFF; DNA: TGTGCCAGTAGTACGTTCCTTGAAGCCACTGAAGCTTTCTTT
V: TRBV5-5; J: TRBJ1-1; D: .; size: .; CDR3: CASSQVQLNTEAFF; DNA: TGTGCCAGCAGCCAGGTTCAATTGAACACTGAAGCTTTCTTT
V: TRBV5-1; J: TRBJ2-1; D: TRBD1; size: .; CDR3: CASSPIPGTATNEQFF; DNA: TGCGCCAGCAGCCCGATCCCCGGGACAGCTACAAATGAGCAGTTCTTC
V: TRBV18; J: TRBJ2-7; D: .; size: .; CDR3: CASSPTRQETYEQYF; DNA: TGTGCCAGCTCACCAACAAGACAGGAGACCTACGAGCAGTACTTC
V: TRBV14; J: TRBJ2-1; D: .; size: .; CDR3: CASSLLLAMSSYNEQFF; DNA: TGTGCCAGCAGCCTATTATTAGCCATGAGCTCCTACAATGAGCAGTTCTTC
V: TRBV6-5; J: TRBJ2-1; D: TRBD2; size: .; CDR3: CASSYSGSGNRNEQFF; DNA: TGTGCCAGCAGTTACTCAGGAAGCGGGAACAGGAATGAGCAGTTCTTC
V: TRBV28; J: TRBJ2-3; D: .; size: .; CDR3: CASRPAGGSTDTQYF; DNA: TGTGCCAGCCGACCGGCCGGGGGTTCCACAGATACGCAGTATTTT
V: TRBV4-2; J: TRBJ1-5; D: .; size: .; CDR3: CASSQEQGSNQPQHF; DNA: TGTGCCAGCAGCCAAGAACAGGGAAGCAATCAGCCCCAGCATTTT
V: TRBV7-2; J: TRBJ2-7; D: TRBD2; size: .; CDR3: CASRRGPGTSGYEQYF; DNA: TGTGCCAGCAGGAGGGGTCCCGGGACTAGCGGCTACGAGCAGTACTTC
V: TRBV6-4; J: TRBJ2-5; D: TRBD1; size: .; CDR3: CASSKQGARETQYF; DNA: TGTGCCAGCAGCAAACAGGGGGCGCGGGAGACCCAGTACTTC
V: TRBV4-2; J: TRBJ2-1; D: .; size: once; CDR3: CASSQERSSSYNEQFF; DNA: TGTGCCAGCAGCCAAGAAAGGTCTAGCTCCTACAATGAGCAGTTCTTC
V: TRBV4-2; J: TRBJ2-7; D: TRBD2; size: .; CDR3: CASSESTSGSRYEQYF; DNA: TGTGCCAGCAGCGAAAGTACTAGCGGGAGTCGGTACGAGCAGTACTTC
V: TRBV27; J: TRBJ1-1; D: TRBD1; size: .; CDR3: CASRSGTGMGTEAFF; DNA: TGTGCCAGCAGATCCGGGACAGGGATGGGCACTGAAGCTTTCTTT
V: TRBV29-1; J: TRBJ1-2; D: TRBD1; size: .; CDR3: CSVPGQGASYGYTF; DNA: TGCAGCGTCCCGGGACAGGGGGCGTCCTATGGCTACACCTTC
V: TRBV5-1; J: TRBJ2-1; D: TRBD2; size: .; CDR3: CASSLLGFGLAGVLYNEQFF; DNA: TGCGCCAGCAGCTTGTTAGGCTTTGGACTAGCGGGAGTCCTTTACAATGAGCAGTTCTTC
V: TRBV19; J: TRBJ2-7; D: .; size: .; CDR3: CASSMYGTYEQYF; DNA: TGTGCCAGTAGTATGTACGGGACCTACGAGCAGTACTTC
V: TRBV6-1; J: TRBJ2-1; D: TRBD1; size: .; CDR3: CASRGTAYNEQFF; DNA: TGTGCCAGCAGGGGGACAGCCTACAATGAGCAGTTCTTC
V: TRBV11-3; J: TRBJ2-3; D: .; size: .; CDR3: CASSLVASTDTQYF; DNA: TGTGCCAGCAGCTTAGTAGCTAGCACAGATACGCAGTATTTT
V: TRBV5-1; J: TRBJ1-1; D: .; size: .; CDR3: CASSQGALRVEAFF; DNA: TGCGCCAGCAGCCAAGGGGCCCTTCGAGTTGAAGCTTTCTTT
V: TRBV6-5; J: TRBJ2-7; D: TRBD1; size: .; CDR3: CASSYNRGPTYEQYF; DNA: TGTGCCAGCAGTTACAACAGGGGCCCGACCTACGAGCAGTACTTC
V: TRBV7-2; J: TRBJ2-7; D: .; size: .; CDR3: CASSLETGSYEQYF; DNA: TGTGCCAGCAGCTTAGAGACAGGTTCCTACGAGCAGTACTTC
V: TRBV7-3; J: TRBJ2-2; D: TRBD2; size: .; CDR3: CASSLRPRTRDTGELFF; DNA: TGTGCCAGCAGCTTACGCCCTCGGACTAGGGACACCGGGGAGCTGTTTTTT
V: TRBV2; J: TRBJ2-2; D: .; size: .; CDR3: CASSEGGRITGELFF; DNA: TGTGCCAGCAGTGAAGGGGGCCGAATTACCGGGGAGCTGTTTTTT
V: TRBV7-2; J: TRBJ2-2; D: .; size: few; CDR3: CASSLGGNGNTGELFF; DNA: TGTGCCAGCAGCTTAGGCGGGAATGGGAACACCGGGGAGCTGTTTTTT
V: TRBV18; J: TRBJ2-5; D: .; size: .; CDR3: CASSPTQREETQYF; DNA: TGTGCCAGCTCACCGACCCAGCGGGAAGAGACCCAGTACTTC
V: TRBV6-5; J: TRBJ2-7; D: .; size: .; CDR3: CASSYAYRQTYEQYF; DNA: TGTGCCAGCAGTTACGCGTACAGGCAAACCTACGAGCAGTACTTC
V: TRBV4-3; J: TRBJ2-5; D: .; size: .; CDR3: CASSQEVERQETQYF; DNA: TGCGCCAGCAGCCAAGAAGTGGAGCGGCAAGAGACCCAGTACTTC
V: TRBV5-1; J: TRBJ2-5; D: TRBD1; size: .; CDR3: CASSLDLTGEETQYF; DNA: TGCGCCAGCAGCTTGGACTTGACAGGGGAAGAGACCCAGTACTTC